Included here is one T cell receptor (beta chain) sequence, with context. Germline CDR1 and CDR2: SGHTA and FQGNSA. This CDR3 comprises 16 residues. V shed 0 bases and J shed 1 base, with 10 bases lying between them. Measured with immunoSEQ multiplex PCR; TCRdb has only the in-frame clones, and not every one. Among about 370,000 clones listed, just under 90% were seen once. This sample was included in a study of blood T cell repertoires in COVID-19. The study assigned cohorts using participant-reported clinical history. This TCR came from a woman younger than 45 who had recovered from COVID-19. The sequenced sample was PBMCs or T cells enriched from blood (not recorded which). This chain uses TRBV7-2 with TRBJ2-1; the D is unclear. CDR3 sequence reads: CASSLAPDNSYNEQFF. CDR3 nucleotide sequence: TGTGCCAGCAGCTTAGCCCCAGATAATTCCTACAATGAGCAGTTCTTC.